Listed below are T cell receptor beta chains from one sample, sequenced in a study of T-cell memory formation after mild COVID-19. Each CDR3 protein gets one entry after TCRdb re-called the 5' RACE reads with MiXCR. The sample lists roughly 120,000 distinct CDR3 sequences, approximately 15% seen once, with 11% to 15% in the top ten. Sequencing used PBMCs or a T cell subset sorted from them (not recorded which). The receptors derive from an adult woman who had mild COVID-19 (a few samples of this study predate the infection). Cell type and time point are not known. Each CDR3 is given with its conserved first and last residue. D genes are given only for firm matches. Not every row has a clone size; where given, it reads once, few, many or a size class.

j_gene,len,d_gene,abundance,v_gene,CDR3nt,CDR3aa
TRBJ2-7,15,TRBD1,NA,TRBV12-3/TRBV12-4,TGTGCCAGCAGTCCCCAGGGGGCAGGTCTCTACGAGCAGTACTTC,CASSPQGAGLYEQYF
TRBJ2-2,17,TRBD2,NA,TRBV6-2/TRBV6-3,TGTGCCAGCAACCCCCGCTGGACTAGCGGGTACACCGGGGAGCTGTTTTTT,CASNPRWTSGYTGELFF
TRBJ1-2,12,TRBD1,NA,TRBV29-1,TGCAGCGTTGTCCAGGGGGTCTATGGCTACACCTTC,CSVVQGVYGYTF
TRBJ2-1,15,TRBD1,NA,TRBV5-4,TGTGCCAGCAGCCCCCGGGACAGGGGTAACAATGAGCAGTTCTTC,CASSPRDRGNNEQFF
TRBJ2-6,15,TRBD1,NA,TRBV11-2,TGTGCCAGCAGCTGGGACAGCTCTGGGGCCAACGTCCTGACTTTC,CASSWDSSGANVLTF
TRBJ1-2,15,TRBD1,few,TRBV3-1,TGTGCCAGCAGCCAAGGGACAGGTGCGAACTATGGCTACACCTTC,CASSQGTGANYGYTF
TRBJ2-7,15,NA,NA,TRBV15,TGTGCCACCAGCGCGACCCGAACTCCCCTAGGCGAGCAGTACTTC,CATSATRTPLGEQYF
TRBJ2-2,14,NA,NA,TRBV10-2,TGCGCCAGCAGTGATTTGGGGGTCACCGGGGAGCTGTTTTTT,CASSDLGVTGELFF
TRBJ2-2,15,TRBD2,few,TRBV5-1,TGCGCCAGCAGCGCGCGCGGGACTAGCACCGGGGAGCTGTTTTTT,CASSARGTSTGELFF
TRBJ2-3,15,TRBD2,NA,TRBV7-6,TGTGCCAGCAGCGTACTAGCGGGGTCCGGGGATACGCAGTATTTT,CASSVLAGSGDTQYF
TRBJ1-5,12,NA,few,TRBV7-6,TGTGCCAGCAGCTTATTCGATCAGCCCCAGCATTTT,CASSLFDQPQHF
TRBJ2-7,15,NA,few,TRBV12-3/TRBV12-4,TGTGCCAGCAGTTTTGGCGGGGCTCTCCCCTACGAGCAGTACTTC,CASSFGGALPYEQYF
TRBJ1-2,15,NA,NA,TRBV25-1,TGTGCCAGCAGTGATGCCTCGGACAAGCTCTATGGCTACACCTTC,CASSDASDKLYGYTF
TRBJ2-7,15,NA,few,TRBV14,TGTGCCAGCAGCCAAGGGCGTGGGATCAACGCCGAGCAGTACTTC,CASSQGRGINAEQYF
TRBJ2-1,14,NA,few,TRBV11-3,TGTGCCAGCAGCTCCCGCCCCGCTGACGATGAGCAGTTCTTC,CASSSRPADDEQFF
TRBJ1-2,16,NA,few,TRBV7-2,TGTGCCAGCAGCTCGACCCCCAGTACCGGCCGCTATGGCTACACCTTC,CASSSTPSTGRYGYTF
TRBJ2-2,16,NA,NA,TRBV9,TGTGCCAGCAGCCCCCGATCCCAAAGCGGAACCGGGGAGCTGTTTTTT,CASSPRSQSGTGELFF
TRBJ2-1,12,TRBD1,NA,TRBV5-1,TGCGCCTGCGCACAGGGGTACAATGAGCAGTTCTTC,CACAQGYNEQFF
TRBJ1-1,11,NA,few,TRBV12-3/TRBV12-4,TGTGCCAGCAAAAGAAACACTGAAGCTTTCTTT,CASKRNTEAFF
TRBJ2-1,13,NA,few,TRBV6-5,TGTGCCAGCAGTTTAAGTCTAGTGGGTGAGCAGTTCTTC,CASSLSLVGEQFF
TRBJ1-5,15,TRBD1,NA,TRBV19,TGTGCCAGTAGTACGGACAGGGGAAGTACTCAGCCCCAGCATTTT,CASSTDRGSTQPQHF
TRBJ2-1,12,NA,few,TRBV7-2,TGTGCCAGCACCAGGGCCTACAATGAGCAGTTCTTC,CASTRAYNEQFF
TRBJ1-1,15,NA,NA,TRBV11-2,TGTGCCAGCAGCTTATCCCTGGCCGGACACTCTGTAGGTTTCTTT,CASSLSLAGHSVGFF
TRBJ1-1,12,NA,NA,TRBV7-9,TGTGCCAGCAGCCCAAGGTTCAATGAAGCTTTCTTT,CASSPRFNEAFF
TRBJ2-1,16,NA,few,TRBV18,TGTGCCAGCTCACCTCTACGTACCAGTCGATTTAATGAGCAGTTCTTC,CASSPLRTSRFNEQFF
TRBJ1-2,15,TRBD1,NA,TRBV4-1,TGCGCCAGCAGCCAAGTAGGGTCAGGGGGATCGGGCTACACCTTC,CASSQVGSGGSGYTF
TRBJ2-3,11,NA,NA,TRBV29-1,TGCAGCCCCTACGACACAGATACGCAGTATTTT,CSPYDTDTQYF
TRBJ2-2,14,NA,NA,TRBV5-1,TGCGCCAGCAGCTTGTCGTTCACGACCGGGGAGCTGTTTTTT,CASSLSFTTGELFF
TRBJ2-7,14,NA,few,TRBV20-1,TGCAGTGCACACGGGGCGGGGAGCTCCTACGAGCAGTACTTC,CSAHGAGSSYEQYF
TRBJ2-1,13,TRBD2,NA,TRBV7-9,TGTGCCAGCAGCTATCCCGCGGGGGATGAGCAGTTCTTC,CASSYPAGDEQFF
TRBJ1-5,13,NA,few,TRBV4-3,TGCGCCAGCAGCCAAGATGAGGGACAGCCCCAGCATTTT,CASSQDEGQPQHF
TRBJ1-5,14,NA,NA,TRBV5-1,TGCGCCAGCAGCTTGGGAGGACAGAATCAGCCCCAGCATTTT,CASSLGGQNQPQHF
TRBJ1-2,15,NA,NA,TRBV6-4,TGTGCCAGCAGTGACGGGACCGGGGGGAACTATGGCTACACCTTC,CASSDGTGGNYGYTF
TRBJ2-1,20,NA,NA,TRBV7-2,TGTGCCAGCAGCTTAAGGTATAGGGCGCGGGGACCCGGCTTAGACAATGAGCAGTTCTTC,CASSLRYRARGPGLDNEQFF
TRBJ2-3,15,NA,few,TRBV9,TGTGCCAGCAGCGTAGCAGGGGAAAGTACGGATACGCAGTATTTT,CASSVAGESTDTQYF
TRBJ1-1,13,NA,few,TRBV4-1,TGCGCCAGCAGCCAAGATCCCCAGCCGGTCGCTTTCTTT,CASSQDPQPVAFF
TRBJ1-1,15,TRBD1,NA,TRBV7-8,TGTGCCAGCACCAGACAGGGGACCATGAACACTGAAGCTTTCTTT,CASTRQGTMNTEAFF
TRBJ2-5,15,TRBD2,NA,TRBV5-1,TGCGCCAGCAGCCCCCTAGCGGGAGATGTGGAGACCCAGTACTTC,CASSPLAGDVETQYF
TRBJ2-2,16,NA,many,TRBV5-1,TGCGCCAGCAGCTCCGACCGACAGCTATACACCGGGGAGCTGTTTTTT,CASSSDRQLYTGELFF
TRBJ2-3,17,NA,NA,TRBV20-1,TGCAGTGCTAGAGATGGGGACCGTGGTTTTTCGGCAGATACGCAGTATTTT,CSARDGDRGFSADTQYF
TRBJ2-3,16,TRBD2,few,TRBV3-1,TGTGCCAGCAGCCCCGGGAGGAGTTTGGACACAGATACGCAGTATTTT,CASSPGRSLDTDTQYF
TRBJ2-1,12,NA,many,TRBV6-5,TGTGCCAGCCTAGGTCTTCGCAATGAGCAGTTCTTC,CASLGLRNEQFF